This T cell receptor beta chain was observed in a study of blood T cells in healthy people across ages. The CDR3 has 13 residues. Germline CDR1 DFQATT, CDR2 SNEGSKA (reference sequence). Donation came from healthy Caucasian individuals in Russia who were aged roughly 6 to 95. A second PCR of roughly 7 to 11 cycles used a sample-barcoded 5' primer and a J-beta primer mix. TCRdb recomputed calls from the 5' RACE reads with MiXCR, one row per CDR3 protein. Of about 970,000 distinct CDR3 sequences detected, 51% appear once; the ten largest clones hold about 21%. The TCR comes from a woman between 55 and 75 years old in good health. The V gene is TRBV20-1, the J gene TRBJ2-4, with 7 bases fitting TRBD1. The J call may be incorrect, as the DNA end agrees better with TRBJ2-7. The sample comprised blood. CDR3 DNA: TGCAGTGCTGTCACAGGGGCCCACTACGAGCAGTACTTC. Translated, it gives CSAVTGAHYEQYF.